This T cell receptor beta chain was profiled in a study of cytomegalovirus exposure and HLA in healthy donors. CDR1 is SGHVS and CDR2 is FNYEAQ in the germline V gene. There are 15 residues in the CDR3. V gave up 1 base and J gave up 0 bases, with 10 bases separating them. The PCR contained 60 Vbeta and 13 Jbeta primers. This table comes from immunoSEQ multiplex PCR, and its TCRdb copy is limited to in-frame clones, with some not included. The sample gives some 250,000 clones, 82% of which show up once; 4.5% to 6% is in the top ten. Details on this clone: Antigen unknown.

Study outcomes and limitations: The study reported that TCR beta sequences accurately predicted HLA-A and HLA-B alleles in most subjects.

The material sequenced was PBMCs. The chain is built from TRBV7-6 and TRBJ2-7, with D hard to call. This TCR was sampled from a woman aged 40 to 49 in good health and CMV-seropositive. The CDR3 here is CASSLVGDISYEQYF. The CDR3, as DNA: TGTGCCAGCAGCTTAGTAGGTGACATCTCCTACGAGCAGTACTTC. The whole variable domain, filled in from reference TRBV7-6 and TRBJ2-7, reads GAGVSQSPRYKVTKRGQDVALRCDPISGHVSLYWYRQALGQGPEFLTYFNYEAQQDKSGLPNDRFSAERPEGSISTLTIQRTEQRDSAMYRCASSLVGDISYEQYFGPGTRLTVT.